Shown below are 18 T cell receptor beta chains from a single sample sequenced in a study of T cell repertoires in cytomegalovirus infection. TCRdb re-called the reads through MiXCR, storing one row per CDR3 protein. The sample has approximately 180,000 distinct CDR3 sequences, about a tenth seen once; the top ten hold approximately 4.6%. Material for sequencing was PBMCs. Every receptor here comes from a human donor in good health (CMV status not recorded). Some clones in this sample may be carry-over from other donors' samples.

V usage is TRBV20-1 and J usage is TRBJ2-5, with 9 bases fitting TRBD2. Germline CDR1 is DFQATT and CDR2 is SNEGSKA (reference sequence). The CDR3 length is 16 residues. The trim removed 0 bases at V and 4 bases at J, leaving 9 bases unmatched. CDR3 bases: TGCAGTGCTAGAGATGAGGGCGGGAGGGGAAGAGAGACCCAGTACTTC. Translating gives CSARDEGGRGRETQYF.

This clonotype was counted many times. This chain joins TRBV7-2 and TRBJ1-2; 7 nucleotides line up with TRBD1. Germline V gene sequence: CDR1 SGHTA, CDR2 FQGNSA. The CDR3 sequence is 15 residues long. Germline trimming cut 5 bases from V and 2 bases from J; bases unmatched to any gene: 8. The CDR3 reads CASSDRDRMNYGYTF. The CDR3 nucleotides are TGTGCCAGCAGCGATCGGGACAGAATGAACTATGGCTACACCTTC.

This clonotype occurred a few times. The chain has TRBV6-1 and TRBJ2-2; TRBD2 is a possible D gene (6 bases). The CDR3 totals 17 residues. Germline CDR1 reads MNHNS; CDR2 reads SASEGT. Trimming cost V 7 bases and J 0 bases, with 18 bases left between them. CDR3 region: CASTDFTGGPNTGELFF. The CDR3 coding sequence is TGTGCCAGCACCGATTTTACCGGGGGTCCGAACACCGGGGAGCTGTTTTTT.

This clonotype was observed at least ten times. The chain couples TRBV7-2 to TRBJ2-7; D is perhaps TRBD1 (6 bases). The CDR3 is 15 amino acids. Germline assignment: CDR1 SGHTA and CDR2 FQGNSA. Trimming took 5 bases from V and 2 from J, leaving 16 bases between them. In DNA, the CDR3 is TGTGCCAGCAGCCCCCCGGGACAAGGTCCCTACGAGCAGTACTTC. Protein: CASSPPGQGPYEQYF.

This clonotype was recorded at least ten times. This chain uses TRBV20-1 with TRBJ2-3; D gene unclear. V dropped 0 bases and J dropped 7 bases, with 5 bases sitting between them. From germline, CDR1 is DFQATT and CDR2 SNEGSKA (reference sequence). The length of the CDR3 is 11 residues. CDR3 protein: CSARDLNTQYF. CDR3 coding DNA: TGCAGTGCTAGAGATCTAAATACGCAGTATTTT.

This clonotype was detected a few times. V usage is TRBV15 and J usage is TRBJ2-1; 7 positions agree with TRBD1. Germline loops: CDR1 LNHNV, CDR2 YYDKDF (reference sequence). J lost 4 bases, V lost 1 base, and 4 bases had no gene match. CDR3 length: 15 residues. CDR3 loop: CATSRGTGQYNEQFF. The CDR3 DNA sequence: TGTGCCACCAGCAGAGGGACAGGCCAATACAATGAGCAGTTCTTC.

Ten or more counts support this clonotype. The chain employs TRBV28 and TRBJ2-5; possibly TRBD1 or TRBD2 for D (5 bases each). Per the germline V gene, CDR1 is MDHEN and CDR2 is SYDVKM. This CDR3 contains 14 residues. Deletions cut 3 bases from V and 10 bases from J, with 18 bases between. The CDR3 DNA follows: TGTGCCAGCAGTTTGCGAGGGGCCGGTAGTTTCCAGTACTTC. It yields the protein CASSLRGAGSFQYF.

As concerns this clonotype: A much larger clone sits a single nucleotide away, making a read error possible. The conserved phenylalanine or tryptophan normally closing the CDR3 is absent here, so this likely arose from a read error. The V and J genes are TRBV11-2 and TRBJ2-5, with D possibly being TRBD2 (5 bases). Trimming removed 3 bases at V and 5 bases at J, with 10 bases between. Per germline, CDR1 SGHAT and CDR2 FQNNGV. The CDR3 length is 13 residues. The chain's CDR3 is CASSFARGETQYL. In DNA form, the CDR3 reads TGTGCCAGCAGCTTCGCCAGAGGGGAGACCCAGTACTTA.

Written as DNA, the CDR3 is TGTGCCAGCAGTTTTTTCGACGAGCAGTACTTC. Encoded protein: CASSFFDEQYF. The V gene is TRBV12-3 or TRBV12-4, the J gene TRBJ2-7; D gene unclear. The CDR3 is made up of 11 amino acids. The V end lost 3 bases, the J end lost 5 bases, and 5 bases lay between the germline ends.

There are many counts of this clonotype. This chain connects TRBV7-2 to TRBJ2-1, with D unclear. The V gene lost 1 base and the J gene lost 0 bases, with 4 bases spanning the gap. Germline V gene lookup returns CDR1 SGHTA and CDR2 FQGNSA. This CDR3 has 14 amino acids. The CDR3: CASSLVDSYNEQFF. The CDR3 DNA is TGTGCCAGCAGCTTAGTGGACTCCTACAATGAGCAGTTCTTC.

This clonotype was found many times. V is TRBV29-1 and J is TRBJ2-5; maybe TRBD1 (6 bases). V lost 7 bases to trimming and J lost 4 bases, with 16 bases between them. Germline V CDR1 and CDR2: SQVTM, ANQGSEA. The length of the CDR3 is 13 residues. In DNA, the CDR3 is TGCAGCGGAGCACAGGGAACAGGAGAGACCCAGTACTTC. Its protein is CSGAQGTGETQYF.

This clonotype has a count of ten or more. V usage is TRBV19 and J usage is TRBJ2-3, with 11 bases that match TRBD2. The CDR3 is 18 residues long. Germline lookup yields CDR1 LNHDA and CDR2 SQIVND (reference sequence). V was clipped by 4 bases and J by 0 bases; unmatched bases: 9. CDR3: CASSNIAGGYPSTDTQYF. DNA for the CDR3: TGTGCCAGTAGTAATATAGCGGGGGGGTACCCTAGCACAGATACGCAGTATTTT.

This clonotype has at least ten counts. The chain links TRBV20-1 to TRBJ2-5; TRBD2 aligns across 13 bases. Germline V gene lookup returns CDR1 DFQATT and CDR2 SNEGSKA (reference sequence). The CDR3 spans 15 residues. The V segment lost 2 bases and the J segment 3 bases; nucleotides outside the gene matches: 3. CDR3 region: CSARLGTSGKETQYF. The CDR3 DNA sequence: TGCAGTGCTAGACTTGGGACTAGCGGGAAAGAGACCCAGTACTTC.

This clonotype has ten or more counts. The chain is built from TRBV7-2 and TRBJ1-3; D is unresolved. The CDR3 has 15 residues. The germline CDR1 and CDR2 sequences are SGHTA and FQGNSA. The V gene lost 4 bases and the J gene lost 0 bases, with 10 bases spanning the gap. The CDR3 coding sequence is TGTGCCAGCAGCTCCGGGGTTAACTCTGGAAACACCATATATTTT. Its protein product is CASSSGVNSGNTIYF.

The V and J genes are TRBV7-2 and TRBJ1-6; no definite D call. The CDR3 consists of 15 residues. CDR1 and CDR2 (germline): SGHTA, FQGNSA. V lost 5 bases and J 7 bases, leaving 15 bases between the germline ends. This CDR3 is CASSLDGRGNSPLHF. CDR3 nucleotides: TGTGCCAGCAGCCTCGACGGACGAGGAAATTCACCCCTCCACTTT.

This clonotype has more than one count but fewer than ten. This chain links TRBV28 with TRBJ1-5; the D is unclear. Trimming removed 6 bases from V and 6 bases from J, with 9 bases in between. Germline assignment: CDR1 MDHEN and CDR2 SYDVKM. The CDR3 loop spans 12 amino acids. This CDR3 is CASSSGRQPQHF. CDR3 bases: TGTGCCAGCAGCTCCGGTCGTCAGCCCCAGCATTTT.

V usage is TRBV23-1 and J usage is TRBJ2-5; D is perhaps TRBD1 or TRBD2 (5 bases each). TRBV23-1 is placed among ORFs of uncertain function. V was cut by 4 bases and J by 2 bases, with 14 bases left in between. The CDR3 extends over 15 amino acids. This CDR3 reads CASSRQGDLQETQYF. CDR3 DNA: TGCGCCAGCAGTCGCCAAGGGGACCTACAAGAGACCCAGTACTTC.

The sample holds many counts of this clonotype. In DNA, the CDR3 is TGTGCCAGCAGTTCCACAGGGATTCGTGATGAAAAACTGTTTTTT. It translates to CASSSTGIRDEKLFF. The chain combines TRBV12-3 or TRBV12-4 with TRBJ1-4; a possible D gene is TRBD1 (6 bases). Between the trimmed V and J ends, which lost 4 bases and 6 bases, there was a span of 15 bases. The CDR3 loop spans 15 amino acids.